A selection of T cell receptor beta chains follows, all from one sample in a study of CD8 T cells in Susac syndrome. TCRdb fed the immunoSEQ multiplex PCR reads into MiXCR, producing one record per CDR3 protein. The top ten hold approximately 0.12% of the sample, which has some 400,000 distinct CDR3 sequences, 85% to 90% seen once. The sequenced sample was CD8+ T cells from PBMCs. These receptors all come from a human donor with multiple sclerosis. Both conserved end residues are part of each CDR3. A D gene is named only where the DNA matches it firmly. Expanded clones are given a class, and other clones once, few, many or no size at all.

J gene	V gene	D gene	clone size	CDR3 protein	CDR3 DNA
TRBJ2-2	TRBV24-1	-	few	CATSDSETLTGKLFF	TGTGCCACCAGTGATTCCGAGACCCTGACGGGAAAGCTGTTTTTT
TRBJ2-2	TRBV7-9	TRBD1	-	CASSWGQGGPGELFF	TGTGCCAGCAGCTGGGGACAGGGTGGTCCCGGGGAGCTGTTTTTT
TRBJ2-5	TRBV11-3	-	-	CASSQWGTQETQYF	TGTGCCAGCAGCCAGTGGGGAACCCAAGAGACCCAGTACTTC
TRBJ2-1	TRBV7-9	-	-	CASSSWGQGKGEQFF	TGTGCCAGCAGCTCCTGGGGGCAGGGGAAGGGTGAGCAGTTCTTC
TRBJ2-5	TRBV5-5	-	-	CASSPAQNQETQYF	TGTGCCAGCAGCCCTGCACAAAACCAAGAGACCCAGTACTTC
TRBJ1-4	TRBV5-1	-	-	CASSRKDSLNEKLFF	TGCGCCAGCAGCCGAAAAGACAGCCTGAATGAAAAACTGTTTTTT
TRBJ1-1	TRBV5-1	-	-	CASSLGIYGNTEAFF	TGCGCCAGCAGCTTGGGAATTTACGGGAACACTGAAGCTTTCTTT
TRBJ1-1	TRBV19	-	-	CASSDSLNTEAFF	TGTGCCAGTTCCGACAGTTTGAACACTGAAGCTTTCTTT
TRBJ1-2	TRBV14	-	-	CASSLIPGQGYTF	TGTGCCAGCAGCCTGATCCCGGGGCAGGGCTACACCTTC
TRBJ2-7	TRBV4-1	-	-	CASSHSSVGYEQYF	TGCGCCAGCAGCCATTCCAGCGTTGGGTACGAGCAGTACTTC
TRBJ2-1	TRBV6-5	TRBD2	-	CASSYSASGSFIEQFF	TGTGCCAGCAGTTACTCCGCTAGCGGGAGTTTTATTGAGCAGTTCTTC
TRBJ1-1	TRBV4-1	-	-	CASSQDQLQQAFF	TGCGCCAGCAGCCAAGATCAGTTACAGCAAGCTTTCTTT
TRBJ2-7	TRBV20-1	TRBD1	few	CSAWTGSSYEQYF	TGCAGTGCGTGGACAGGGAGCTCCTACGAGCAGTACTTC
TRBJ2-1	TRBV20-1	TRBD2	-	CSASEETSGAYNEQFF	TGCAGTGCATCCGAGGAAACTAGCGGGGCTTACAATGAGCAGTTCTTC
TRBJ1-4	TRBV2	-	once	CASVPLGDEGEKLFF	TGTGCCAGCGTTCCATTGGGGGACGAGGGAGAAAAACTGTTTTTT
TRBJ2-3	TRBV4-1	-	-	CASSSPMYTQYF	TGCGCCAGCAGCTCGCCTATGTATACGCAGTATTTT
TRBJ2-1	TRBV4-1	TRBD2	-	CASSQVILAGIDEQFF	TGCGCCAGCAGCCAAGTTATCCTAGCGGGGATCGATGAGCAGTTCTTC
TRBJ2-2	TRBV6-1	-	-	CASSEEAGNTGELFF	TGTGCCAGCAGTGAAGAGGCAGGGAACACCGGGGAGCTGTTTTTT
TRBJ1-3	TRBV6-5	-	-	CASGGSPGGGNTIYF	TGTGCCAGCGGTGGGTCACCGGGAGGAGGAAACACCATATATTTT
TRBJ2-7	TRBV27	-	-	CASSSGGGAYEQYF	TGTGCCAGCAGTTCCGGGGGAGGTGCCTACGAGCAGTACTTC
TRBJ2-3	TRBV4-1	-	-	CASSRVAPGLESTDTQYF	TGCGCCAGCAGCCGGGTAGCCCCGGGACTGGAAAGCACAGATACGCAGTATTTT
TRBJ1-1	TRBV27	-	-	CASSFAWTLGTEAFF	TGTGCCAGCAGTTTCGCCTGGACCTTGGGCACTGAAGCTTTCTTT
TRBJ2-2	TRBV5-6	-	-	CASSGGWGELFF	TGTGCCAGCAGCGGAGGTTGGGGGGAGCTGTTTTTT
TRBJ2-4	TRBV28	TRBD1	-	CASLGDSGDIQYF	TGTGCCAGCCTTGGGGACAGTGGGGACATTCAGTACTTC
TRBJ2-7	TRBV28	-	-	CASSVLRQRGEQYF	TGTGCCAGCAGTGTGTTAAGGCAAAGAGGCGAGCAGTACTTC
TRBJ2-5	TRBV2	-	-	CASSELLLGKETQYF	TGTGCCAGCAGTGAACTACTCCTTGGGAAAGAGACCCAGTACTTC
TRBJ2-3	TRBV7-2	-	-	CASSKRDTSTDTQYF	TGTGCCAGCAGCAAGCGGGACACTAGCACAGATACGCAGTATTTT
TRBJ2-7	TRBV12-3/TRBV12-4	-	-	CASSPFDSLGSYEQYF	TGTGCCAGCAGCCCCTTCGACAGTTTAGGGAGCTACGAGCAGTACTTC
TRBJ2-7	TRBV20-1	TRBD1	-	CSALAVDRASYEQYF	TGCAGTGCCCTGGCCGTGGACAGGGCCTCCTACGAGCAGTACTTC
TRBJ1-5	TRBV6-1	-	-	CASTVDTGGNQPQHF	TGTGCCAGCACCGTTGATACAGGAGGCAATCAGCCCCAGCATTTT
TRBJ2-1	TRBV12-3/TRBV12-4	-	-	CASSFVLDLTPLYNEQFF	TGTGCCAGCAGTTTCGTCCTGGACCTCACCCCGCTCTACAATGAGCAGTTCTTC
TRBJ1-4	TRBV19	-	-	CASRRGATNEKLFF	TGTGCCAGTCGCCGGGGAGCAACTAATGAAAAACTGTTTTTT
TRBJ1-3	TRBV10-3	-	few	CAISESSVEEEGNTIYF	TGTGCCATCAGTGAGTCCTCAGTGGAAGAGGAAGGAAACACCATATATTTT
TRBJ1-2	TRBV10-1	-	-	CASSETGTNYGYTF	TGCGCCAGCAGTGAAACCGGAACGAACTATGGCTACACCTTC
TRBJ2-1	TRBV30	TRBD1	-	CAWTAGTGTNEQFF	TGTGCCTGGACTGCCGGGACAGGGACCAATGAGCAGTTCTTC
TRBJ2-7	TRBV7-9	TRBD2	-	CASSSTSGKDEQYF	TGTGCCAGCAGCTCGACTAGCGGGAAAGACGAGCAGTACTTC
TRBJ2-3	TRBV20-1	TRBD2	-	CSLTSGGTDTQYF	TGCAGCCTCACTAGCGGCGGCACAGATACGCAGTATTTT
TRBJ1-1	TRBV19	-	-	CVSSMEGVNTEAFF	TGTGTCAGTAGTATGGAGGGGGTGAACACTGAAGCTTTCTTT
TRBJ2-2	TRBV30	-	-	CAWNPSGSGVLFF	TGTGCCTGGAATCCGTCGGGGTCCGGGGTGCTGTTTTTT
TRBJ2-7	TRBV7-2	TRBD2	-	CASSLGALAGDYEQYF	TGTGCCAGCAGCCTTGGGGCCCTAGCGGGGGACTACGAGCAGTACTTC
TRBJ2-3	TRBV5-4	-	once	CASRLGVPSTDTQYF	TGTGCCAGCAGGCTGGGAGTTCCTAGCACAGATACGCAGTATTTT
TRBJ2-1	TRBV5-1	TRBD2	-	CASSLYWLAGENEQFF	TGCGCCAGCAGCTTGTATTGGCTAGCGGGAGAGAATGAGCAGTTCTTC
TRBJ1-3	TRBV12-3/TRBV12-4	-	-	CASSFGEGSGNTIYF	TGTGCCAGCAGTTTCGGGGAGGGGTCCGGAAACACTATATATTTT